The T cell receptor (beta chain) under discussion was sequenced for a study of blood T cell repertoires in COVID-19. As for the study in general: Samples of COVID-19 (acute and convalescent) were obtained from the United States, Italy and Spain. T cells, B-cell-depleted T cells, or PBMCs supplied cDNA or gDNA.

Authors' data handling: Reference gene primer amplification gave nucleated cell count estimates. Measured with immunoSEQ multiplex PCR; TCRdb has only the in-frame clones, and not every one. That table furnishes V, J and clone size, whereas the DNA furnished D and trimming. The profile shows a few hundred thousand clones, around 90% of them singletons. Germline V gene data show CDR1 as MNHEY and CDR2 as SVGAGI. CDR3 length equals 14 residues. With 8 bases removed from V and 0 bases from J, the gap between germline ends came to 11 bases. This clonotype originated in a woman aged 40 to 50 who had recovered from COVID-19. The chain uses TRBV6-5 and TRBJ1-5; unclear D gene. Input material: peripheral blood. The DNA of the CDR3 is TGTGCCAGCGGGCGGGATTATAGCAATCAGCCCCAGCATTTT. This translates into CASGRDYSNQPQHF.